These T cell receptor beta chains were read from a single sample in a study of T cells expressing NK-cell markers. TCRdb reanalyzed the 5' RACE reads, giving one entry per CDR3 protein sequence and no DNA. The specimen's table records hundreds of thousands of distinct CDR3 sequences. The sample was blood T cells: a sorted CD56 or NKG2C T cell subset, CD4+ or CD8+ T cells, or bulk PBMC T cells (not recorded which). The receptor set was obtained from a woman between 18 and 70 years old in good health. The CDR3 runs from the conserved cysteine through the conserved F or W. Fields, in order: V gene, J gene, CDR3 protein.

TRBV3-1,TRBJ2-1,CASSLPTSGVALTYNEQFF
TRBV5-1,TRBJ1-2,CASSLYRGTGYGYTF
TRBV5-1,TRBJ2-5,CASSLNPSGKEETQYF
TRBV12-3/TRBV12-4,TRBJ2-3,CASSTDSKGDTQYF
TRBV29-1,TRBJ1-2,CSVEDPAGYGYTF
TRBV7-8,TRBJ2-7,CASSLPRDRVEEQYF
TRBV6-1,TRBJ2-2,CASSRRGQGDTGELFF
TRBV12-3/TRBV12-4,TRBJ2-7,CASSLGAGGMDEQYF
TRBV20-1,TRBJ1-4,CSATSSGTVNEKLFF
TRBV2,TRBJ2-4,CASTGKNIQYF
TRBV7-3,TRBJ1-1,CASTLGVGTEAFF
TRBV7-2,TRBJ1-2,CASSLGSGEGYGYTF
TRBV3-1,TRBJ2-1,CASSQGISSSEQFF
TRBV5-1,TRBJ1-2,CASSLIRDSHGYTF
TRBV29-1,TRBJ2-1,CSVEGALAGGYNEQFF
TRBV12-3/TRBV12-4,TRBJ2-5,CASSLNLAGRETQYF
TRBV4-1,TRBJ2-6,CASSQDLGRGGVESGANVLTF
TRBV6-5,TRBJ2-7,CASSYQGGRAYEQYF
TRBV5-1,TRBJ2-1,CASSLLAGRSYNEQFF
TRBV29-1,TRBJ1-3,CSALTGENTIYF
TRBV20-1,TRBJ2-5,CSARVPLAGEETQYF
TRBV12-3/TRBV12-4,TRBJ1-4,CASTKGADNEKLFF
TRBV3-1,TRBJ2-1,CASSQLFDEQFF
TRBV6-4,TRBJ1-5,CASSGGADQPQHF
TRBV4-3,TRBJ2-1,CASSQGVQTSRNEQFF
TRBV7-2,TRBJ1-4,CASSQQGSANEKLFF
TRBV7-9,TRBJ2-5,CASSLGTAGQETQYF
TRBV12-3/TRBV12-4,TRBJ2-2,CASSLGAGGYTGELFF
TRBV5-1,TRBJ2-1,CASSFSVGGDEQFF
TRBV6-1,TRBJ2-3,CASSELAATQYF
TRBV12-3/TRBV12-4,TRBJ2-7,CASTLGRERGEQYF
TRBV20-1,TRBJ2-5,CSAKRRLLETQYF
TRBV4-1,TRBJ1-1,CASSQPTGRRTEAFF
TRBV6-5,TRBJ1-2,CATSGFNYGYTF
TRBV4-2,TRBJ2-3,CASSHRDSPRGKDTQYF
TRBV7-8,TRBJ2-5,CASSSIRGQETQYF
TRBV19,TRBJ1-2,CASKQNNYGYTF
TRBV6-1,TRBJ2-2,CASKTGLGTGELFF
TRBV7-9,TRBJ2-3,CASSFSIGADTQYF
TRBV10-3,TRBJ1-5,CAISESLGDQPQHF
TRBV29-1,TRBJ2-1,CSHTKSSYNEQFF
TRBV4-1,TRBJ2-3,CASSRTSGPGTDTQYF
TRBV28,TRBJ2-7,CASTLDSRSSYEQYF
TRBV30,TRBJ2-1,CAWTGGSYNEQFF
TRBV12-3/TRBV12-4,TRBJ1-1,CASSLTGKNTEAFF
TRBV20-1,TRBJ1-6,CSARDLRRATSYNSPLHF
TRBV19,TRBJ2-3,CASSNPRGLTDTQYF
TRBV6-1,TRBJ1-3,CASSRAGFGAGGNTIYF
TRBV20-1,TRBJ1-5,CSARDRQGKQPQHF
TRBV29-1,TRBJ1-1,CSVARGQLNTEAFF
TRBV11-2,TRBJ1-2,CASSLVKAQGAFNYGYTF
TRBV2,TRBJ2-3,CASSRSRTPIISSTDTQYF
TRBV10-3,TRBJ2-5,CAISGTGDRETQYF
TRBV20-1,TRBJ1-4,CSARASHETKLFF
TRBV20-1,TRBJ1-1,CSVPSSNTEAFF
TRBV5-8,TRBJ1-5,CASSLGQEKNQPQHF
TRBV12-3/TRBV12-4,TRBJ1-5,CASTSDRGKGQPQHF
TRBV20-1,TRBJ1-5,CSAYPWGGSNQPQHF
TRBV12-3/TRBV12-4,TRBJ2-7,CASSLRAPLSEQYF